Each of the 2 T cell receptor beta chains below was sequenced from the same sample in a study of blood T cell repertoires in COVID-19. TCRdb's table, derived via immunoSEQ multiplex PCR, lists solely in-frame clones and lacks some. The sample contains about 140,000 clones, 75% to 90% of which appear only once. The source material was peripheral blood. Source of these receptors: a man in his 60s with active or convalescent COVID-19.

The V gene is TRBV6-6, the J gene TRBJ1-3, with D possibly matching TRBD1 (6 bases). The ends were cut back, 7 bases at V and 0 bases at J, with 10 bases in the middle. The V gene's germline CDR1 is MNHNY and CDR2 SVGAGI (reference sequence). The CDR3 loop spans 14 amino acids. This chain's CDR3 is CASTGQSSGNTIYF. In DNA form, the CDR3 reads TGTGCCAGCACCGGACAGAGCTCTGGAAACACCATATATTTT.

This clone occurred once. CDR3 residues: CASRTTRTGQYF. The CDR3 bases are TGTGCCAGCAGAACGACCCGGACAGGTCAGTACTTC. This chain joins TRBV6-5 and TRBJ2-4; 7 nucleotides match TRBD1. This CDR3 comprises 12 residues. Germline loops: CDR1 MNHEY, CDR2 SVGAGI. After removal of 6 bases from V and 12 bases from J, the junction contained 8 bases not matched to a gene.